The source of this T cell receptor (beta chain) is a study of spatial heterogeneity in lung cancer. Study at large: The cohort: some 70 early-stage, untreated non-small cell lung cancer patients.

Time point noted: blood at routine non-recurrence follow-up after resection. The study tagged each TCR cDNA molecule with a unique molecular identifier. MiXCR, run by TCRdb on the 5' RACE reads, gives a single entry per CDR3 protein. Of fewer than 20,000 distinct CDR3 sequences listed, about 8.9% are singletons. The CDR3 spans 12 residues. Germline loops: CDR1 SGHDN, CDR2 FVKESK. V lost 4 bases and J lost 6, with 4 bases in between. This sequence was found in a male donor with early-stage non-small cell lung cancer. The rearrangement joins TRBV14 to TRBJ1-6; D gene uncertain. Sequenced here: PBMCs, sampled at follow-up. This CDR3 reads CASSLINSPLHF. The CDR3 DNA follows: TGTGCCAGCAGCCTCATTAATTCACCCCTCCACTTT.